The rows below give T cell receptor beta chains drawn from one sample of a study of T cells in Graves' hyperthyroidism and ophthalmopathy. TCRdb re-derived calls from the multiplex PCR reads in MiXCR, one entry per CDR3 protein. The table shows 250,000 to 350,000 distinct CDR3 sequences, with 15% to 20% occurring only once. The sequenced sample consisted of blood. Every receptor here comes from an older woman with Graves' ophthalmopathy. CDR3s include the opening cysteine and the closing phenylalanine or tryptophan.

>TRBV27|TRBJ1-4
CASSLRGAVGANEKLFF
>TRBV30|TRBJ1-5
CAAGRGPNQPQHF
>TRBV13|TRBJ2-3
CASSLPAGGQDTQYF
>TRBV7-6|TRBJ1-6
CASSLGRNNSPLHF
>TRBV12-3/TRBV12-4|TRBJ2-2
CASSLASGEPTGELFF
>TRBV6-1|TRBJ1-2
CASRPISYGYTF
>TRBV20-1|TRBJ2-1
CSAARQPTGNEQFF
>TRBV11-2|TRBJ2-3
CASSSQTVEPDTQYF
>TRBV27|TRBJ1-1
CASSSPHRGMNTEAFF
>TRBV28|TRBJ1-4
CASTLPNGKLFF
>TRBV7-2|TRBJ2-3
CASSLGLLAGEVTQYF
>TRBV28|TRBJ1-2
CASIVPGQSGYTF
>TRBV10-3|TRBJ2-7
CAISESIGGGRGEQYF
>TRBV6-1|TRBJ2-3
CASSENAITDTQYF
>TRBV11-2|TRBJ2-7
CASSVYTAEQYF
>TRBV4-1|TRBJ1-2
CASSQDPSGSGTNYGYTF
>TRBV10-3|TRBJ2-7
CAIRYGTGDRYEQYF
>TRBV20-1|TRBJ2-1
CSAHQGVDEQFF
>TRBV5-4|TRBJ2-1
CASSLNGLAANEQFF
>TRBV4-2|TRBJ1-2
CASSQEVRDYGYTF
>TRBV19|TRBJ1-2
CASSTGPWDYGYTF
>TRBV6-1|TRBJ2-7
CASRPGAGAYEQYF
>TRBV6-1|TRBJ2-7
CASSAPGQTTHEQYF
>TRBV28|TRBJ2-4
CASSLPPRGGKNIQYF
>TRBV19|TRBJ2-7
CASSIRGEKQYF
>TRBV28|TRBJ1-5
CASSRPFGGGKPQHF